These 32 T cell receptor beta chains share one sample of origin, sequenced in a study of blood T cell repertoires in COVID-19. Produced via immunoSEQ multiplex PCR; TCRdb's table is partial and in-frame only. The profile shows 250,000 or so clones, roughly 86% of them singletons. What was sequenced was PBMCs or T cells enriched from blood (not recorded which). All receptors derive from a woman between 18 and 29 years old who had recovered from COVID-19.

This clone was seen a single time. V is TRBV30 and J is TRBJ1-5; D not resolved. Per germline, CDR1 GTSNPN and CDR2 SVGIG (reference sequence). This CDR3 contains 14 residues. V lost 0 bases, J lost 3 bases, and 9 bases lay in between. The CDR3 sequence: CAWSVADYNQPQHF. CDR3 nucleotides: TGTGCCTGGAGTGTTGCAGATTACAATCAGCCCCAGCATTTT.

The chain is built from TRBV3-1 (or the pseudogene TRBV3-2) and TRBJ1-4; possibly TRBD1 for D (6 bases). Germline V gives CDR1 LGHDT, CDR2 YNNKEL (reference sequence). Trimming took off 0 bases at V and 4 bases at J, with 15 bases between the two ends. The CDR3 has 17 residues. CDR3 region: CASSQDRGAYSNEKLFF. The CDR3 nucleotides read TGTGCCAGCAGCCAAGATCGGGGGGCTTACAGTAATGAAAAACTGTTTTTT.

This clone was recorded only once. The chain employs TRBV4-3 and TRBJ1-1; D is possibly TRBD1 (5 bases). From germline, CDR1 is LGHNA and CDR2 YSLEER. The CDR3 sequence is 14 residues long. V shed 4 bases and J shed 7 bases, with 16 bases lying between them. In nucleotides, the CDR3 is TGCGCCAGCAGCCTAAATACAGGTTACAGTGAAGCTTTCTTT. It translates to CASSLNTGYSEAFF.

The chain carries TRBV12-3 or TRBV12-4 and TRBJ1-2; D not resolved. V lost 5 bases and J lost 3, with 7 bases in between. CDR3 length: 12 residues. As DNA, the CDR3 is TGTGCCAGCAGTCCAAGAGACTATGGCTACACCTTC. This codes for CASSPRDYGYTF.

The chain is built from TRBV28 and TRBJ2-2; 7 bases are shared with TRBD1. Germline assignment: CDR1 MDHEN and CDR2 SYDVKM. Unmatched junction bases numbered 10, after V lost 6 bases and J lost 0 bases. The CDR3 has 17 residues. The CDR3 sequence: CASSEMGQFANTGELFF. In DNA form, the CDR3 reads TGTGCCAGCAGCGAAATGGGACAGTTCGCGAACACCGGGGAGCTGTTTTTT.

The genes are TRBV14 and TRBJ1-1; tentatively, D is TRBD1 (6 bases). The germline V gene has CDR1 SGHDN and CDR2 FVKESK. The CDR3 consists of 13 residues. Trimming took off 4 bases at V and 1 base at J, with 7 bases between the two ends. The CDR3 spells CASSRTANTEAFF. The CDR3 DNA is TGTGCCAGCAGCCGGACAGCGAACACTGAAGCTTTCTTT. Based on the CDR3 plus reference TRBV14 and TRBJ1-1, the full variable domain is EAGVTQFPSHSVIEKGQTVTLRCDPISGHDNLYWYRRVMGKEIKFLLHFVKESKQDESGMPNNRFLAERTGGTYSTLKVQPAELEDSGVYFCASSRTANTEAFFGQGTRLTVV.

The J gene is TRBJ1-5, the V gene TRBV18; 10 bases are a match to TRBD1. The ends lost 3 bases at V and 6 bases at J; junction bases unmatched: 5. Germline-derived CDR1 and CDR2 are KGHSH and LQKENI. This CDR3 is 15 amino acids long. The CDR3 DNA follows: TGTGCCAGCTCACCGGGACAGGGGTCCGGTCAGCCCCAGCATTTT. It specifies CASSPGQGSGQPQHF.

The rearrangement joins TRBV7-3 to TRBJ2-1, with a weak D call TRBD1 (6 bases). The CDR3 contains 13 residues. Trimming pared 5 bases from V and 12 bases from J, leaving 17 bases between. CDR1 is SGHTA and CDR2 is FQGTGA in the germline V gene. The CDR3 bases are TGTGCCAGCAGCCTTGACCCCAGGGGTCGGCAGTTCTTC. Amino acid sequence: CASSLDPRGRQFF.

The chain uses TRBV6-2 or TRBV6-3 and TRBJ2-5; TRBD2 matches 8 bases. Germline CDR1 and CDR2: MNHEY and SVGEGT. This CDR3 has 15 amino acids. The junction had 9 bases not matched to a gene; V was cut back by 4 bases and J by 5 bases. CDR3 protein: CASSLERGFSETQYF. DNA of the CDR3: TGTGCCAGCAGTTTGGAGCGGGGGTTTTCGGAGACCCAGTACTTC.

This clone showed up just once. The rearrangement joins TRBV15 to TRBJ2-7; D is unresolved. There are 14 residues in the CDR3. The V end lost 1 base, the J end lost 4 bases, and 11 bases lay between the germline ends. Germline loops: CDR1 LNHNV, CDR2 YYDKDF (reference sequence). CDR3 region: CATSRGANGYEQYF. Written as DNA, the CDR3 is TGTGCCACCAGCAGAGGGGCAAATGGGTACGAGCAGTACTTC.

V usage is TRBV19 and J usage is TRBJ1-6, with 9 bases matching TRBD1. CDR1 and CDR2 from the germline V gene are LNHDA and SQIVND (reference sequence). The ends lost 3 bases at V and 10 bases at J; junction bases unmatched: 10. This CDR3 has 16 residues. Here the CDR3 reads CASSITGQGVGSPLHF. The DNA for the CDR3 is TGTGCCAGTAGTATCACGGGACAGGGTGTAGGATCACCCCTCCACTTT.

The rearrangement uses TRBV27 and TRBJ2-1; D call uncertain. Germline V gene sequence: CDR1 MNHEY, CDR2 SMNVEV (reference sequence). The CDR3 runs 15 residues. V was shortened by 4 bases and J by 5 bases, with 15 bases between the two germline ends. As DNA, the CDR3 is TGTGCCAGCAGTTCCTATGACTGGAACCACAATGAGCAGTTCTTC. Translation gives CASSSYDWNHNEQFF.

This clone came up once. The chain couples TRBV25-1 to TRBJ1-5, with TRBD1 identical over 7 bases. V gave up 4 bases and J gave up 2 bases; unmatched junction bases: 8. Germline values: CDR1 MGHDK, CDR2 SYGVNS. The CDR3 length is 16 residues. The CDR3 DNA follows: TGTGCCAGCAGTGGGGATCCGGGACAGCGCAATCAGCCCCAGCATTTT. The encoded protein is CASSGDPGQRNQPQHF.

The genes are TRBV7-9 and TRBJ2-2, with a weak D call TRBD2 (5 bases). Trimming stripped 6 bases from V and 1 base from J, with 12 bases between. CDR1 SEHNR and CDR2 FQNEAQ come from the germline V gene (reference sequence). The CDR3 runs 15 residues. CDR3 sequence reads: CASRLSEGNTGELFF. CDR3 in DNA: TGTGCCAGCAGATTATCCGAGGGGAACACCGGGGAGCTGTTTTTT.

Only one count was recorded for this clone. V and J are TRBV4-1 and TRBJ2-7, with 7 nucleotides matching TRBD2. Germline V gives CDR1 MGHRA, CDR2 YSYEKL. The trim removed 1 base at V and 3 bases at J, leaving 9 bases unmatched. The CDR3 runs to 16 residues. CDR3 amino acids: CASSQVTREPHYEQYF. CDR3 DNA: TGCGCCAGCAGCCAAGTTACGCGGGAGCCTCACTACGAGCAGTACTTC.

The chain recombines TRBV11-2 with TRBJ2-7; 11 bases are a match to TRBD2. Germline CDR1 is SGHAT and CDR2 is FQNNGV. CDR3 length: 15 residues. V trimming: 3 bases; J trimming: 3 bases; junction bases outside the gene matches: 4. The DNA for the CDR3 is TGTGCCAGCAGCTTCGGGACTAGCGGATTCTACGAGCAGTACTTC. Protein: CASSFGTSGFYEQYF.

CDR3 loop: CASSQGTGMWEQYF. Written as DNA, the CDR3 is TGCGCCAGCAGCCAAGGGACGGGGATGTGGGAGCAGTACTTC. The chain recombines TRBV4-3 with TRBJ2-7; TRBD2 might be the D (5 bases). The CDR3 totals 14 residues. The V gene's germline CDR1 is LGHNA and CDR2 YSLEER. Trimming pared 1 base from V and 7 bases from J, leaving 14 bases between.

V is TRBV9 and J is TRBJ1-5, with D unresolved. The length of the CDR3 is 13 residues. Trimming cost V 4 bases and J 5 bases, with 10 bases left between them. CDR1 is SGDLS, CDR2 YYNGEE, per germline. The CDR3 region is CASSIAVDQPQHF. The CDR3 nucleotides read TGTGCCAGCAGCATAGCGGTTGATCAGCCCCAGCATTTT.

The V call is TRBV4-3, the J call TRBJ2-7; 7 bases line up with TRBD1. The CDR3 is made up of 16 amino acids. Germline lookup yields CDR1 LGHNA and CDR2 YSLEER. The ends lost 1 base at V and 2 bases at J; junction bases unmatched: 8. The CDR3 spells CASSQGDSQKAYEQYF. The CDR3, as DNA: TGCGCCAGCAGCCAAGGGGACAGTCAGAAAGCCTACGAGCAGTACTTC.

This chain uses TRBV7-2 with TRBJ2-3; TRBD2 matches at 9 bases. CDR1 and CDR2 (germline): SGHTA, FQGNSA. The CDR3 is 15 residues long. V lost 5 bases to trimming and J lost 5 bases; unmatched junction nucleotides: 8. The CDR3 DNA reads TGTGCCAGCAGCCCGCCTGGGCGGGAGGGAGATACGCAGTATTTT. Translated, it gives CASSPPGREGDTQYF.

The J gene is TRBJ2-1, the V gene TRBV27, with a possible D match to TRBD2 (6 bases). V was pared by 1 base and J by 4 bases, with 17 bases between. CDR3 size: 17 residues. Germline CDR1 is MNHEY and CDR2 is SMNVEV (reference sequence). The chain's CDR3 is CASSLYDAGTGYNEQFF. For the CDR3, the DNA is TGTGCCAGCAGTTTATACGACGCCGGGACTGGATACAATGAGCAGTTCTTC.

The chain links TRBV9 to TRBJ1-4; no clear D gene. Trimming took 0 bases from V and 3 from J, leaving 9 bases between them. The CDR3 sequence is 15 residues long. Germline V gene lookup returns CDR1 SGDLS and CDR2 YYNGEE. CDR3: CASSVGPEANEKLFF. As DNA, the CDR3 is TGTGCCAGCAGCGTAGGCCCCGAGGCTAATGAAAAACTGTTTTTT.

The chain has TRBV5-1 and TRBJ1-1, with D tentatively TRBD1 (6 bases). The CDR3 is made up of 15 amino acids. The V gene lost 6 bases and the J gene lost 5 bases, with 20 bases spanning the gap. CDR1 SGHRS and CDR2 YFSETQ come from the germline V gene. The CDR3 region is CASTLTGPTGTEAFF. CDR3 nucleotides: TGCGCCAGCACATTGACAGGCCCCACGGGGACTGAAGCTTTCTTT.

This clone has a single count. V is TRBV4-1 and J is TRBJ2-5; perhaps TRBD1 as D (6 bases). The CDR3 has 15 residues. Germline V lookup: CDR1 MGHRA, CDR2 YSYEKL. V was pared by 3 bases and J by 4 bases, with 15 bases between. CDR3 bases: TGCGCCAGCAGCCATACCGGGACAAGGGGAGAGACCCAGTACTTC. Its translation: CASSHTGTRGETQYF.

This clone has only one observation. The chain carries TRBV28 and TRBJ2-2; perhaps TRBD2 as D (6 bases). The V end lost 6 bases, the J end lost 0 bases, and 17 bases lay between the germline ends. The CDR3 is 17 residues long. Germline-derived CDR1 and CDR2 are MDHEN and SYDVKM. CDR3 DNA: TGTGCCAGCAGCCAAGCCTGGGGGGTGTCGAACACCGGGGAGCTGTTTTTT. As protein: CASSQAWGVSNTGELFF.

This chain uses TRBV7-9 with TRBJ2-7, with D possibly matching TRBD2 (5 bases). Between the trimmed V and J ends, which lost 1 base and 9 bases, there was a span of 10 bases. The CDR3 contains 12 residues. The germline V gene has CDR1 SEHNR and CDR2 FQNEAQ (reference sequence). The CDR3 loop is CASSLGTAGQYF. CDR3 coding DNA: TGTGCCAGCAGCTTAGGGACCGCGGGGCAGTACTTC. The full variable domain, in which reference TRBV7-9 and TRBJ2-7 provide the parts outside the CDR3, is DTGVSQNPRHKITKRGQNVTFRCDPISEHNRLYWYRQTLGQGPEFLTYFQNEAQLEKSRLLSDRFSAERPKGSFSTLEIQRTEQGDSAMYLCASSLGTAGQYFGPGTRLTVT.

The chain joins TRBV27 to TRBJ1-2, with 9 nucleotides matching TRBD1. Germline V gene lookup returns CDR1 MNHEY and CDR2 SMNVEV (reference sequence). The junction had 2 bases not matched to a gene; V was cut back by 6 bases and J by 3 bases. This CDR3 region has 13 residues. DNA of the CDR3: TGTGCCAGCAGCAGGACAGGGGACTATGGCTACACCTTC. Translating it yields CASSRTGDYGYTF.

V gene TRBV4-1 combines with J gene TRBJ1-5; D remains unclear. CDR3 length: 15 residues. In germline, CDR1 is MGHRA, CDR2 YSYEKL. The ends were cut back, 0 bases at V and 7 bases at J, with 13 bases in the middle. CDR3 nucleotides: TGCGCCAGCAGCCAAGATGTAGGAGGTCGACAGCCCCAGCATTTT. It specifies CASSQDVGGRQPQHF.

This clone was seen only a few times. The chain recombines TRBV6-5 with TRBJ1-6; no clear D gene. V was cut by 6 bases and J by 7 bases, with 13 bases left in between. CDR3 length: 14 amino acids. CDR1 MNHEY and CDR2 SVGAGI come from the germline V gene. CDR3 DNA sequence: TGTGCCAGCAGCCGCACCATGAGGAATTCACCCCTCCACTTT. Protein: CASSRTMRNSPLHF.

This clone was seen a single time. The chain recombines TRBV28 with TRBJ2-1; 11 nucleotides agree with TRBD2. The germline gives CDR1 MDHEN, CDR2 SYDVKM. The J segment lost 4 bases and the V segment lost 4 bases, leaving 3 bases of the junction unmatched. The CDR3 runs to 15 residues. The CDR3 region has the DNA TGTGCCAGCAGTTCGGGACTAGCGGTTTACAATGAGCAGTTCTTC. This translates into CASSSGLAVYNEQFF. Looking up the rest from reference TRBV28 and TRBJ2-1 gives the full variable domain: DVKVTQSSRYLVKRTGEKVFLECVQDMDHENMFWYRQDPGLGLRLIYFSYDVKMKEKGDIPEGYSVSREKKERFSLILESASTNQTSMYLCASSSGLAVYNEQFFGPGTRLTVL.

V usage is TRBV3-1 (or the pseudogene TRBV3-2) and J usage is TRBJ1-2; 10 bases match TRBD1. Germline loops: CDR1 LGHDT, CDR2 YNNKEL (reference sequence). This CDR3 is 16 amino acids long. V gave up 4 bases and J gave up 1 base; unmatched junction bases: 6. CDR3 amino acids: CASSRTGQGVNYGYTF. In DNA form, the CDR3 reads TGTGCCAGCAGCCGGACCGGACAGGGGGTTAACTATGGCTACACCTTC.

V and J are TRBV30 and TRBJ2-1; TRBD2 matches at 9 bases. Germline V CDR1 and CDR2: GTSNPN, SVGIG (reference sequence). After removal of 6 bases from V and 6 bases from J, the junction contained 9 bases not matched to a gene. The CDR3 is 14 amino acids. The CDR3 protein is CACQRTSVRNEQFF. In DNA, the CDR3 is TGTGCCTGCCAGAGGACTAGCGTGCGCAATGAGCAGTTCTTC.